This T cell receptor beta chain was identified during a study of T cell responses to AZD1222 COVID-19 vaccine. Whole-study findings and limits: Unmutated variant regions are reportedly targeted by nearly half of spike-specific TCRs.

Clones were sequenced by immunoSEQ multiplex PCR, and TCRdb holds only the in-frame ones, with some missing. This table holds about 69,000 clones, approximately 87% found once. Note on this clone: The antigen remains undetermined.

In germline, CDR1 is LGHDT, CDR2 YNNKEL (reference sequence). The CDR3 is 14 amino acids. Trimming cost V 4 bases and J 7 bases; bases outside gene matches: 8. Sequenced here: peripheral blood, sampled 28 days after the second AZD1222 dose. The TCR was taken from an adult who received the AZD1222 COVID-19 vaccine. The V gene is TRBV3-1 (or the pseudogene TRBV3-2), the J gene TRBJ2-7; TRBD1 matches 9 bases. The CDR3 loop is CASSPRDRESEQYF. CDR3 bases: TGTGCCAGCAGCCCCCGGGACAGGGAATCTGAGCAGTACTTC.